This TCR beta chain was recorded in a study of shared clonotypes between healthy human individuals. Sequenced by immunoSEQ multiplex PCR; TCRdb stores in-frame clones only, minus some. In the table there are a few hundred thousand clones, around 76% of which are singletons. This CDR3 is 16 amino acids long. J gave up 4 bases and V 4 bases, and 5 bases lay outside the gene matches. The germline V gene encodes CDR1 SGHRS and CDR2 YFSETQ. Sequences were obtained from PBMCs. The genes are TRBV5-1 and TRBJ2-2; 12 bases map to TRBD2. The TCR comes from a woman between 40 and 50 years old in good health. Some clones in this sample may be carry-over from other donors' samples. This CDR3 is CASSRLAGEGTGELFF. The CDR3 DNA reads as TGCGCCAGCAGCAGACTAGCGGGAGAGGGCACCGGGGAGCTGTTTTTT.